This TCR beta chain was profiled in a study of T cells in localized non-small cell lung cancer. There are 15 residues in the CDR3. Germline trimming cut 5 bases from V and 4 bases from J; bases unmatched to any gene: 7. From germline, CDR1 is MGHRA and CDR2 YSYEKL. Generated by immunoSEQ multiplex PCR, the TCRdb table keeps only in-frame clones and is missing some. The table records tens of thousands of clones, 70% to 90% of them present only once. The material was peripheral blood, obtained before any cancer treatment. The V and J genes are TRBV4-1 and TRBJ1-3; TRBD1 matches at 8 bases. This TCR derives from a female donor aged 60 or older with stage I lung adenocarcinoma. The chain's CDR3 is CASSNQGAPGNTIYF. The CDR3, as DNA: TGCGCCAGCAGCAACCAGGGGGCGCCAGGAAACACCATATATTTT.